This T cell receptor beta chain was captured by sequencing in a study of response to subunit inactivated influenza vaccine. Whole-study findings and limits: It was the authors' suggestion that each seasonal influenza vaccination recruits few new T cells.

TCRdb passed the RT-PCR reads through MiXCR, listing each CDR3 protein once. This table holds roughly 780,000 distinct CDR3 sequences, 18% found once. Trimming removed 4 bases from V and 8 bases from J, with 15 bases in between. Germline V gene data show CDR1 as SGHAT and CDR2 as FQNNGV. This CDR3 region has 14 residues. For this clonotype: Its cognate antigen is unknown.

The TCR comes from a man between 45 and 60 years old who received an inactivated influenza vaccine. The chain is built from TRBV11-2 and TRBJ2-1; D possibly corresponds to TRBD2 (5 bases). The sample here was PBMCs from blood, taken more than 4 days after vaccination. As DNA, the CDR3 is TGTGCCAGCAGCTCCACCTGGGGAGTCGATGAGCAGTTCTTC. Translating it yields CASSSTWGVDEQFF.